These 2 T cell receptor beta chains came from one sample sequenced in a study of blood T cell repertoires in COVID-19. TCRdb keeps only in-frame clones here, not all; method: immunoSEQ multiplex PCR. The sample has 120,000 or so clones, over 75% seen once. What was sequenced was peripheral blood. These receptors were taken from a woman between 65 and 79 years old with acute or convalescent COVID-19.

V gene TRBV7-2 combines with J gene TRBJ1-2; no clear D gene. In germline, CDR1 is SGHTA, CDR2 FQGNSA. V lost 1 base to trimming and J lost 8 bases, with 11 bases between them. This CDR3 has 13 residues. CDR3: CASSLEGRRGYTF. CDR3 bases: TGTGCCAGCAGCTTAGAAGGCCGGCGGGGCTACACCTTC.

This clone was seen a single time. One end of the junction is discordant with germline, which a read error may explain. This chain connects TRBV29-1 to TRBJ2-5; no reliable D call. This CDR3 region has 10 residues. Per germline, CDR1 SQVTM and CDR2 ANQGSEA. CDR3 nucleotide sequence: TGCAGCGTTTACCAGGAGACCCAGTACTTC. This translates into CSVYQETQYF. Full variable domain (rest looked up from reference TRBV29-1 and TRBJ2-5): SAVISQKPSRDICQRGTSLTIQCQVDSQVTMMFWYRQQPGQSLTLIATANQGSEATYESGFVIDKFPISRPNLTFSTLTVSNMSPEDSSIYLCSVYQETQYFGPGTRLLVL.